This T cell receptor beta chain was identified during a study of vaccination and CD4 T cells after COVID-19. Study-level background: From HCoV-229E, HCoV-OC43, HCoV-NL63 and SARS-CoV-2, overlapping spike peptides were used to stimulate the cells. Study-level findings and limits: Spike mono-reactivity was found in 304 of the 307 vaccine-specific clones identified in convalescent patients. The median count of SARS-CoV-2-reactive clonotypes rose from roughly 21 to 40, not significantly.

A note on this clonotype: What it recognizes is unknown. The junction departs from the called germline gene at one end, perhaps through a read error.

Sequenced with the Oncomine TCR Beta short-read assay was DNA taken from cultured CD4+ T cells. MiXCR was run by TCRdb on the PCR reads, yielding one entry per CDR3 protein. Here the sample spans about 14,000 distinct CDR3 sequences, about a third being singletons. Indicated treatment: roughly ten-day PBMC culture with coronavirus spike peptide pools or control peptides (ViraFEST assay). This CDR3 spans 18 amino acids. CDR1 SNHLY and CDR2 FYNNEI come from the germline V gene. The receptor was derived from a human donor with COVID-19. The sample taken for sequencing was cultured CD4+ T cells from blood. The V call is TRBV2, the J call TRBJ2-6, with 9 bases fitting TRBD1. CDR3 amino acids: CASSEETGGGSGANVLTF. For the CDR3, the DNA is TGTGCCAGCAGTGAAGAGACAGGGGGAGGGTCTGGGGCCAATGTCCTGACTTTC.